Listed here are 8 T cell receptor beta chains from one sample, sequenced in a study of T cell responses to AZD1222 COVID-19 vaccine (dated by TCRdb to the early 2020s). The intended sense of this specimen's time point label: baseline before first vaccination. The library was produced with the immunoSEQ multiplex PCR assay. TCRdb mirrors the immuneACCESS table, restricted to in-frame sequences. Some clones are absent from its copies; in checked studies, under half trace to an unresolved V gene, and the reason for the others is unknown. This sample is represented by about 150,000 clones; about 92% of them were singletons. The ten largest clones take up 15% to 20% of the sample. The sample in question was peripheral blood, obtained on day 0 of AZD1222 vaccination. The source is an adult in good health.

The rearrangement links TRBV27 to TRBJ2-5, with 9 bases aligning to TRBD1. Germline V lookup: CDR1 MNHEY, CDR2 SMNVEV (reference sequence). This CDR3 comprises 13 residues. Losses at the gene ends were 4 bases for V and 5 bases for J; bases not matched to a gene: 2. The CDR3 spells CASSWDRAETQYF. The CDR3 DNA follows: TGTGCCAGCAGTTGGGACAGGGCTGAGACCCAGTACTTC.

The chain's CDR3 is CASSRTALFYGYTF. In DNA form, the CDR3 reads TGTGCCAGCAGCCGGACAGCGTTATTCTATGGCTACACCTTC. This sequence joins TRBV27 and TRBJ1-2; D is possibly TRBD1 (6 bases). Deletions cut 6 bases from V and 4 bases from J, with 15 bases between. Germline CDR1 MNHEY, CDR2 SMNVEV (reference sequence). The CDR3 is made up of 14 amino acids.

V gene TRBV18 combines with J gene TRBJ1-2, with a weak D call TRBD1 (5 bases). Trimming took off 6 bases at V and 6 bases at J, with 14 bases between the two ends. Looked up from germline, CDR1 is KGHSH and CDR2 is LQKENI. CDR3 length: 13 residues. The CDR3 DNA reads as TGTGCCAGCTCTATACGGAGGGGTGATGGCTACACCTTC. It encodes CASSIRRGDGYTF.

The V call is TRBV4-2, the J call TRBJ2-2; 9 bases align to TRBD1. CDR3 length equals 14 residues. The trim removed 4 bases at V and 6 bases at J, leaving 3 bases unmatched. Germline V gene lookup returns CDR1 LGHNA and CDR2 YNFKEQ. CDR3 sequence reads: CASSRGQGSGELFF. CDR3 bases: TGTGCCAGCAGCCGGGGACAGGGTTCCGGGGAGCTGTTTTTT.

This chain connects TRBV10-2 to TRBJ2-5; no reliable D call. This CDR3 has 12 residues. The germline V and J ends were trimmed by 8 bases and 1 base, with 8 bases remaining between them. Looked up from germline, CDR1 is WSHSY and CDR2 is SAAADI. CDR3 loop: CASGRLQETQYF. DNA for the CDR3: TGCGCCAGCGGTCGCCTCCAAGAGACCCAGTACTTC.

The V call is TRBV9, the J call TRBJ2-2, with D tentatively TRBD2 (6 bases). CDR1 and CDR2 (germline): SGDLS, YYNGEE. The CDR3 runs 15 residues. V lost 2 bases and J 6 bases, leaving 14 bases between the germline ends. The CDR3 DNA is TGTGCCAGCAGCGTCGGCGGGGCGCTAGCCGGGGAGCTGTTTTTT. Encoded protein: CASSVGGALAGELFF.

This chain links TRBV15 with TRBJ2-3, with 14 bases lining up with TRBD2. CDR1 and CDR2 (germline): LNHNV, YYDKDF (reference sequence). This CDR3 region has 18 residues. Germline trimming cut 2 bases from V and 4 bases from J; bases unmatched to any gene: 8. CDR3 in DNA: TGTGCCACCAGCAGATCGCGACTAGCGGGAGGGCGGCCAGATACGCAGTATTTT. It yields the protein CATSRSRLAGGRPDTQYF.

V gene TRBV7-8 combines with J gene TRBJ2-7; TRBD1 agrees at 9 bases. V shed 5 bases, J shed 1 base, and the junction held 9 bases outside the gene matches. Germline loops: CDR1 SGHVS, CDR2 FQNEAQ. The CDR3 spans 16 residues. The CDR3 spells CASSTTGTGFSYEQYF. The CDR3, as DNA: TGTGCCAGCAGCACGACCGGGACAGGGTTTTCCTACGAGCAGTACTTC.